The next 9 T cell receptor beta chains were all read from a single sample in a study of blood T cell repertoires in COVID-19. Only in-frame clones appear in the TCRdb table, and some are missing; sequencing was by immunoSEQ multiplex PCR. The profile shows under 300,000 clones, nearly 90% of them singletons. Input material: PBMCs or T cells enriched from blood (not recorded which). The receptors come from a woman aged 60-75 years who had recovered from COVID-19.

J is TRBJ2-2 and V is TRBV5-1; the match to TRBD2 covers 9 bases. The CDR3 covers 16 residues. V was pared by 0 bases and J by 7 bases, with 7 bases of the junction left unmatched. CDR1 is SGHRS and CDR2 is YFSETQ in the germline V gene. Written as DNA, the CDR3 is TGCGCCAGCAGCTTGGTAGCGGGAGATCGAGGCGGGGAGCTGTTTTTT. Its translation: CASSLVAGDRGGELFF.

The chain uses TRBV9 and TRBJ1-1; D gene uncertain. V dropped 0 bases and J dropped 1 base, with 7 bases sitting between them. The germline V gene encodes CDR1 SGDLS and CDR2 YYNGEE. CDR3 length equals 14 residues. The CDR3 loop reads CASSVARENTEAFF. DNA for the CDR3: TGTGCCAGCAGCGTAGCCCGGGAGAACACTGAAGCTTTCTTT.

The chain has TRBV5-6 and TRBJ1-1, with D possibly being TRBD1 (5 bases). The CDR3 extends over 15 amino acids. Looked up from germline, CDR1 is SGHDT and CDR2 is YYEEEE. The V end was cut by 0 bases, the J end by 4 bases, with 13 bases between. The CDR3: CASSLAFWGGTEAFF. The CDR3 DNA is TGTGCCAGCAGCTTGGCTTTCTGGGGGGGCACTGAAGCTTTCTTT.

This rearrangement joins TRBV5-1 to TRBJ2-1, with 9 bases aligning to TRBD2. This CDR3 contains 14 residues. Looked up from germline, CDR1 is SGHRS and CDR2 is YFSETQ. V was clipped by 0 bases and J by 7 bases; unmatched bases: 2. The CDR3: CASSLEREENEQFF. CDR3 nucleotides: TGCGCCAGCAGCTTGGAGCGGGAGGAGAATGAGCAGTTCTTC.

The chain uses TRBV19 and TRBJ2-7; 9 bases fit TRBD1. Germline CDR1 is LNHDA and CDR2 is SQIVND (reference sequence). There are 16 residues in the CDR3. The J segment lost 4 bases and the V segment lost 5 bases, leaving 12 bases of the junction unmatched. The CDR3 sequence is CASSQRTGGPPYEQYF. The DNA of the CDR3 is TGTGCCAGTAGTCAAAGAACAGGGGGCCCGCCTTACGAGCAGTACTTC.

CDR3 sequence (DNA): TGTGCCAGCAGCTTAGGGTTGGCTAGCGAGCAGTATTTT. Its protein product is CASSLGLASEQYF. This chain links TRBV7-3 with TRBJ2-3, with TRBD2 as a possible D gene (6 bases). CDR3 size: 13 residues. Looked up from germline, CDR1 is SGHTA and CDR2 is FQGTGA. V shed 2 bases and J shed 11 bases, with 14 bases lying between them.

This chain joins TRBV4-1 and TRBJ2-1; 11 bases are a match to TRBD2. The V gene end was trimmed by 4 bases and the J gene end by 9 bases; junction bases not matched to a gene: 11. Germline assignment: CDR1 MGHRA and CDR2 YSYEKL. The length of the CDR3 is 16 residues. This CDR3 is CASSLSGRARNSEQFF. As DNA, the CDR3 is TGCGCCAGCAGCCTTAGCGGGAGGGCTCGAAACAGTGAGCAGTTCTTC.

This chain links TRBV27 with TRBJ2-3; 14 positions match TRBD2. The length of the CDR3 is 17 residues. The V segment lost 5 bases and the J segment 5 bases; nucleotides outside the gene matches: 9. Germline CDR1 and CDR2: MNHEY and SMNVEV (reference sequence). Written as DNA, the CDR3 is TGTGCCAGCAGTAAGTACGGGACTAGCGGGAGACAAGATACGCAGTATTTT. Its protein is CASSKYGTSGRQDTQYF.

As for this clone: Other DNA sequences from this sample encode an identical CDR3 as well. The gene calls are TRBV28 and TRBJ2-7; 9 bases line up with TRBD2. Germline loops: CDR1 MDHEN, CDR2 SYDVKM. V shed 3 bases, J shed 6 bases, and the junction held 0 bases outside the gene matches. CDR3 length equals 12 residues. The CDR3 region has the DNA TGTGCCAGCAGTTTTAGCGGGGGCGAGCAGTACTTC. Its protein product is CASSFSGGEQYF.